What follows are 32 T cell receptor beta chains derived from one specimen sequenced in a study of blood T cell repertoires in COVID-19. TCRdb keeps only in-frame clones here, not all; method: immunoSEQ multiplex PCR. The repertoire holds about 120,000 clones, with 75% to 90% as singletons. The specimen sequenced was peripheral blood. These receptors were collected from a man aged 25-45 years with acute or convalescent COVID-19.

The chain combines TRBV19 with TRBJ1-1, with D possibly being TRBD1 (5 bases). Germline CDR1 reads LNHDA; CDR2 reads SQIVND (reference sequence). The CDR3 is made up of 12 amino acids. Between the trimmed V and J ends, which lost 5 bases and 7 bases, there was a span of 11 bases. The CDR3 is CASSQRGFEAFF. CDR3 bases: TGTGCCAGTAGTCAGCGGGGGTTTGAAGCTTTCTTT. Filled out from reference TRBV19 and TRBJ1-1, the complete variable domain reads DGGITQSPKYLFRKEGQNVTLSCEQNLNHDAMYWYRQDPGQGLRLIYYSQIVNDFQKGDIAEGYSVSREKKESFPLTVTSAQKNPTAFYLCASSQRGFEAFFGQGTRLTVV.

The gene calls are TRBV6-5 and TRBJ2-3, with D perhaps matching TRBD2 (6 bases). Deletions cut 0 bases from V and 1 base from J, with 11 bases between. The CDR3 covers 16 residues. Per germline, CDR1 MNHEY and CDR2 SVGAGI. The chain's CDR3 is CASSYSRERGTDTQYF. The CDR3, as DNA: TGTGCCAGCAGTTACTCTAGGGAGCGGGGCACAGATACGCAGTATTTT.

J is TRBJ1-2 and V is TRBV27, with D hard to call. The CDR3 contains 15 residues. Germline assignment: CDR1 MNHEY and CDR2 SMNVEV (reference sequence). V was clipped by 3 bases and J by 2 bases, with 13 bases between them. The CDR3 protein is CASSLVPGSNYGYTF. The CDR3 DNA follows: TGTGCCAGCAGTTTGGTTCCGGGGAGCAACTATGGCTACACCTTC.

The chain has TRBV5-1 and TRBJ2-2; no definite D call. V was cut by 4 bases and J by 2 bases, with 6 bases left in between. The germline V gene encodes CDR1 SGHRS and CDR2 YFSETQ. The CDR3 consists of 13 residues. Here the CDR3 reads CASSETNTGELFF. Here the CDR3 DNA reads TGCGCCAGCAGCGAAACTAACACCGGGGAGCTGTTTTTT.

The chain has TRBV19 and TRBJ2-1; 8 bases fit TRBD2. Germline V gene data show CDR1 as LNHDA and CDR2 as SQIVND (reference sequence). CDR3 length equals 14 residues. Trimming took 7 bases from V and 4 from J; bases not matched to a gene: 6. The CDR3 nucleotides are TGTGCCAGTACCAAGCGGGGGAGATACAATGAGCAGTTCTTC. Translated: CASTKRGRYNEQFF.

In its sample, this clone was seen once. The chain recombines TRBV6-5 with TRBJ2-7; 8 bases match TRBD2. CDR1 and CDR2 from the germline V gene are MNHEY and SVGAGI. V gave up 6 bases and J gave up 3 bases; unmatched junction bases: 4. The CDR3 runs 13 residues. CDR3 nucleotide sequence: TGTGCCAGCAGCCCAGCGGGAGTCTACGAGCAGTACTTC. This encodes CASSPAGVYEQYF.

This rearrangement joins TRBV29-1 to TRBJ1-1; 10 nucleotides agree with TRBD1. CDR1 is SQVTM and CDR2 is ANQGSEA in the germline V gene. Unmatched junction bases numbered 9, after V lost 7 bases and J lost 4 bases. There are 14 residues in the CDR3. CDR3 sequence reads: CSAARDRGSTEAFF. CDR3 nucleotides: TGCAGCGCCGCCCGGGACAGGGGTAGCACTGAAGCTTTCTTT.

This clone was recorded only once. The V gene is TRBV10-3, the J gene TRBJ1-1, with no clear D. The germline V and J ends were trimmed by 3 bases and 8 bases, with 10 bases remaining between them. Germline CDR1 and CDR2: ENHRY and SYGVKD. The CDR3 is made up of 12 amino acids. CDR3 sequence (DNA): TGTGCCATCAGTGATATGTCGGTAGAAGCTTTCTTT. As protein: CAISDMSVEAFF.

The V call is TRBV7-2, the J call TRBJ1-2; TRBD1 matches 8 bases. Per the germline V gene, CDR1 is SGHTA and CDR2 is FQGNSA. V trimming: 2 bases; J trimming: 8 bases; junction bases outside the gene matches: 7. The CDR3 loop spans 14 amino acids. CDR3 region: CASSLFGTGLGYTF. The DNA for the CDR3 is TGTGCCAGCAGCTTATTTGGGACAGGTCTGGGCTACACCTTC.

This clone has a single count. CDR3: CASSGGENYGYTF. As DNA, the CDR3 is TGTGCCAGCAGTGGGGGGGAAAACTATGGCTACACCTTC. The chain couples TRBV2 to TRBJ1-2; tentatively, D is TRBD1 (5 bases). Germline values: CDR1 SNHLY, CDR2 FYNNEI. The CDR3 runs to 13 residues. Trimming left V 4 bases short and J 2 bases short, with 8 bases between. The whole variable domain, filled in from reference TRBV2 and TRBJ1-2, reads EPEVTQTPSHQVTQMGQEVILRCVPISNHLYFYWYRQILGQKVEFLVSFYNNEISEKSEIFDDQFSVERPDGSNFTLKIRSTKLEDSAMYFCASSGGENYGYTFGSGTRLTVV.

This sequence joins TRBV2 and TRBJ2-3; tentative D call: TRBD2 (6 bases). CDR3 length equals 16 residues. Trimming cost V 5 bases and J 4 bases, with 19 bases left between them. The germline CDR1 and CDR2 sequences are SNHLY and FYNNEI. DNA of the CDR3: TGTGCCAGCAGTAGCCGGGACTTCGGATCCCCAGATACGCAGTATTTT. Its translation is CASSSRDFGSPDTQYF. The full variable domain, completed using reference TRBV2 and TRBJ2-3, is EPEVTQTPSHQVTQMGQEVILRCVPISNHLYFYWYRQILGQKVEFLVSFYNNEISEKSEIFDDQFSVERPDGSNFTLKIRSTKLEDSAMYFCASSSRDFGSPDTQYFGPGTRLTVL.

The V call is TRBV30, the J call TRBJ1-3; possible D gene TRBD1, 5 bases. CDR1 and CDR2 from the germline V gene are GTSNPN and SVGIG (reference sequence). This CDR3 is 13 amino acids long. The ends were cut back, 2 bases at V and 0 bases at J, with 5 bases in the middle. The CDR3: CAWSQGSGNTIYF. DNA for the CDR3: TGTGCCTGGAGTCAGGGCTCTGGAAACACCATATATTTT.

The chain is built from TRBV7-9 and TRBJ2-1, with 8 bases lining up with TRBD2. Trimming took 0 bases from V and 3 from J; bases not matched to a gene: 1. The CDR3 covers 15 residues. The germline V gene encodes CDR1 SEHNR and CDR2 FQNEAQ (reference sequence). The CDR3 loop reads CASSLALADYNEQFF. DNA of the CDR3: TGTGCCAGCAGCTTAGCACTAGCGGACTACAATGAGCAGTTCTTC.

This chain joins TRBV12-5 and TRBJ2-7; no definite D call. V gave up 1 base and J gave up 4 bases, with 11 bases separating them. This CDR3 comprises 14 residues. Per germline, CDR1 LGHNT and CDR2 FRNRAP. The CDR3 here is CASGLDLERYEQYV. The CDR3 nucleotides are TGTGCTAGTGGTTTGGACCTAGAAAGATACGAGCAGTACGTC.

The genes are TRBV6-5 and TRBJ1-1; D remains unclear. Germline V gene data show CDR1 as MNHEY and CDR2 as SVGAGI. This CDR3 has 13 residues. Trimming left V 6 bases short and J 0 bases short, with 8 bases between. In DNA form, the CDR3 reads TGTGCCAGCAGGCGGGCCTTGAACACTGAAGCTTTCTTT. This translates into CASRRALNTEAFF.

This chain joins TRBV3-1 (or the pseudogene TRBV3-2) and TRBJ2-1, with unresolved D. The CDR3 is 14 residues long. CDR1 and CDR2 (germline): LGHDT, YNNKEL (reference sequence). The ends were cut back, 0 bases at V and 7 bases at J, with 10 bases in the middle. The DNA of the CDR3 is TGTGCCAGCAGCCAAGAAGTCGAGGTGAATGAGCAGTTCTTC. It specifies CASSQEVEVNEQFF.

The J gene is TRBJ2-1, the V gene TRBV6-5; possible D gene TRBD2, 7 bases. This CDR3 contains 13 residues. V lost 8 bases and J 4 bases, leaving 12 bases between the germline ends. Germline CDR1 MNHEY, CDR2 SVGAGI. The CDR3 nucleotides read TGTGCCAGCGGAGAGGGGGGGTACAATGAGCAGTTCTTC. It encodes CASGEGGYNEQFF.

A remark on this clone: The identical CDR3 is also encoded by other nucleotide sequences in the sample. The chain joins TRBV4-1 to TRBJ2-1; tentative D call: TRBD2 (6 bases). This CDR3 region has 15 residues. Trimming stripped 0 bases from V and 3 bases from J, with 9 bases between. From germline, CDR1 is MGHRA and CDR2 YSYEKL. CDR3 protein: CASSQDGTDYNEQFF. The CDR3 DNA reads as TGCGCCAGCAGCCAAGATGGGACTGACTACAATGAGCAGTTCTTC.

The rearrangement links TRBV9 to TRBJ1-4; D is undetermined. CDR3 length: 13 amino acids. The V end lost 0 bases, the J end lost 6 bases, and 6 bases lay between the germline ends. Germline V gives CDR1 SGDLS, CDR2 YYNGEE. The CDR3 DNA follows: TGTGCCAGCAGCGTAGCTTTAGATGAAAAACTGTTTTTT. It is translated as CASSVALDEKLFF.

The V gene is TRBV2, the J gene TRBJ2-5; no reliable D call. With 6 bases removed from V and 3 bases from J, the gap between germline ends came to 5 bases. The CDR3 runs to 11 residues. Germline CDR1 SNHLY, CDR2 FYNNEI. CDR3 amino acids: CASRLEETQYF. CDR3 bases: TGTGCCAGCAGGCTAGAAGAGACCCAGTACTTC.

V usage is TRBV7-2 and J usage is TRBJ2-3, with D perhaps TRBD1 (8 bases). Trimming cost V 5 bases and J 3 bases, with 18 bases left between them. This CDR3 has 16 residues. The V gene's germline CDR1 is SGHTA and CDR2 FQGNSA. The CDR3 spells CASSLQGGGLTDTQYF. The CDR3 DNA reads as TGTGCCAGCAGCCTACAGGGGGGGGGCCTGACAGATACGCAGTATTTT.

The rearrangement uses TRBV6-5 and TRBJ1-1, with 7 positions matching TRBD1. CDR1 is MNHEY and CDR2 is SVGAGI in the germline V gene. There are 13 residues in the CDR3. V shed 4 bases and J 7 bases; nucleotides not matched to a gene: 6. CDR3 sequence reads: CASSSHTGVEAFF. DNA for the CDR3: TGTGCCAGCAGTTCACACACAGGGGTTGAAGCTTTCTTT.

The CDR3 loop reads CAISDDSSYEQYV. DNA for the CDR3: TGTGCCATCAGTGACGACAGCAGCTACGAGCAGTACGTC. The genes are TRBV10-3 and TRBJ2-7, with D perhaps matching TRBD1 (5 bases). CDR3 size: 13 residues. Germline loops: CDR1 ENHRY, CDR2 SYGVKD. V lost 3 bases and J 3 bases, leaving 9 bases between the germline ends.

This clone was observed a single time. The rearrangement links TRBV19 to TRBJ1-3; D remains ambiguous. This CDR3 spans 15 amino acids. V was cut by 3 bases and J by 5 bases, with 14 bases left in between. Looked up from germline, CDR1 is LNHDA and CDR2 is SQIVND (reference sequence). The CDR3 loop is CASSMIGGSRNTIYF. CDR3 sequence (DNA): TGTGCCAGTAGTATGATCGGAGGATCGAGAAACACCATATATTTT.

V gene TRBV5-6 combines with J gene TRBJ1-5; TRBD1 matches 10 bases. Germline CDR1 and CDR2: SGHDT and YYEEEE. J gave up 0 bases and V 2 bases, and 5 bases lay outside the gene matches. The CDR3 contains 17 residues. The CDR3 coding sequence is TGTGCCAGCAGCTTAGGACAGGGGGTTATTAGCAATCAGCCCCAGCATTTT. Protein: CASSLGQGVISNQPQHF.

In this sample, this clone turned up once. CDR3 region: CASSDGGEQPQHF. In DNA form, the CDR3 reads TGTGCCAGCAGTGACGGGGGAGAGCAGCCCCAGCATTTT. This rearrangement joins TRBV2 to TRBJ1-5; tentative D call: TRBD1 (5 bases). This CDR3 region has 13 residues. Germline-derived CDR1 and CDR2 are SNHLY and FYNNEI. The V end lost 3 bases, the J end lost 7 bases, and 10 bases lay between the germline ends.

The chain employs TRBV7-2 and TRBJ1-2, with 11 positions matching TRBD1. Trimming cost V 2 bases and J 4 bases; bases outside gene matches: 3. The germline V gene encodes CDR1 SGHTA and CDR2 FQGNSA. The length of the CDR3 is 15 residues. CDR3 in amino acids: CASSLQDRGPYGYTF. DNA for the CDR3: TGTGCCAGCAGCTTACAGGACAGGGGGCCCTATGGCTACACCTTC.

The chain carries TRBV6-6 and TRBJ2-7; a possible D gene is TRBD2 (6 bases). Germline CDR1 is MNHNY and CDR2 is SVGAGI (reference sequence). Trimming shortened V by 4 bases and J by 2 bases, and 12 bases separated the two germline ends. The CDR3 totals 14 residues. In DNA, the CDR3 is TGTGCCAGCAGTTTCGGGACGGGAGCCTACGAGCAGTACTTC. It encodes CASSFGTGAYEQYF.

This clone was seen a single time. The chain is built from TRBV4-1 and TRBJ2-3, with 8 bases matching TRBD2. CDR3 length equals 14 residues. V dropped 5 bases and J dropped 4; count of bases not matched to a gene: 5. CDR1 and CDR2 (germline): MGHRA, YSYEKL. The CDR3 region has the DNA TGCGCCAGCAGCGAAGCGGGAGATGCAGATACGCAGTATTTT. Amino acid sequence: CASSEAGDADTQYF.

The rearrangement joins TRBV7-8 to TRBJ2-3, with 9 bases lining up with TRBD2. V gave up 3 bases and J gave up 2 bases; unmatched junction bases: 6. Per germline, CDR1 SGHVS and CDR2 FQNEAQ. CDR3 length: 16 residues. Here the CDR3 reads CASSFLAGSSTDTQYF. CDR3 bases: TGTGCCAGCAGCTTCCTAGCGGGGAGCTCCACAGATACGCAGTATTTT. Combining the CDR3 with reference TRBV7-8 and TRBJ2-3 gives the whole variable domain GAGVSQSPRYKVAKRGQDVALRCDPISGHVSLFWYQQALGQGPEFLTYFQNEAQLDKSGLPSDRFFAERPEGSVSTLKIQRTQQEDSAVYLCASSFLAGSSTDTQYFGPGTRLTVL.

Comment on this clone: The junction differs from germline at one of its ends, possibly a read error. The chain uses TRBV7-7 and TRBJ2-1; D perhaps matches TRBD2 (6 bases). Germline CDR1 reads SSHAT; CDR2 reads FNYEAQ (reference sequence). The CDR3 consists of 17 residues. In nucleotides, the CDR3 is TGTGCTAGCAGCCCGGGATTAGCGGTTAGCTCCTACAATGAGCAGTTCTTC. This gives the protein CASSPGLAVSSYNEQFF.

The rearrangement uses TRBV10-3 and TRBJ2-1; D is possibly TRBD2 (6 bases). This CDR3 has 14 amino acids. Germline V lookup: CDR1 ENHRY, CDR2 SYGVKD. V lost 10 bases and J 0 bases, leaving 13 bases between the germline ends. CDR3 nucleotides: TGTGCCACCGGGACTGATAACTCCTACAATGAGCAGTTCTTC. Its translation: CATGTDNSYNEQFF.